This TCR beta chain was retrieved from a study of cytomegalovirus exposure and HLA in healthy donors. PCR employed 60 Vbeta and 13 Jbeta primers. Only in-frame clones appear in the TCRdb table, and some are missing; sequencing was by immunoSEQ multiplex PCR. This sample has 110,000 or so clones; roughly four fifths occur once, and the top ten carry less than 3.5%. V was cut by 5 bases and J by 2 bases, with 11 bases left in between. The CDR3 totals 13 residues. The sequenced material came from PBMCs. V usage is TRBV5-3 and J usage is TRBJ2-7; a weak D match, TRBD1 (6 bases). TRBV5-3 is marked as an open reading frame, function uncertain. The sequence was obtained from a middle-aged woman in good health and CMV-seropositive. The CDR3 DNA is TGTGCCAGAAGAAGGACAGTGACCTACGAGCAGTACTTC. Its translation: CARRRTVTYEQYF.